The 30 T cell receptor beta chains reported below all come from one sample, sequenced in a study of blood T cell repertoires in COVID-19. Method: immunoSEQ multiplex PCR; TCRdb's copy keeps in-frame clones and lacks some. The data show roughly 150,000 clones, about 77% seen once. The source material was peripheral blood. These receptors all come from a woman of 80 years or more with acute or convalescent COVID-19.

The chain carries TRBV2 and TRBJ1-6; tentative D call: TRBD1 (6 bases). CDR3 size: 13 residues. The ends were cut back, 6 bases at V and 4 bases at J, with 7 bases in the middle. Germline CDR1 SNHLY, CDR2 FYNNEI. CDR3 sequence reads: CASRTGYNSPLHF. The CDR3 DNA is TGTGCCAGCAGAACAGGGTATAATTCACCCCTCCACTTT.

The CDR3 DNA follows: TGTGCCAGCAGCCCGGGACACAGCACAGATACGCAGTATTTT. It encodes CASSPGHSTDTQYF. The chain has TRBV7-2 and TRBJ2-3, with D perhaps TRBD1 (6 bases). The CDR3 has 14 amino acids. Trimming cost V 5 bases and J 0 bases, with 9 bases left between them. CDR1 and CDR2 (germline): SGHTA, FQGNSA.

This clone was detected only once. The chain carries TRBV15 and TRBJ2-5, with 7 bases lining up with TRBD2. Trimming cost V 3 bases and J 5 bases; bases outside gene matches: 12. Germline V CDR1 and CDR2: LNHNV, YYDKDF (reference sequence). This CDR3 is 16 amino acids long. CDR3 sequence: CATSRTPRGFSETQYF. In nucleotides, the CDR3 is TGTGCCACCAGCAGGACCCCGCGGGGGTTTTCGGAGACCCAGTACTTC.

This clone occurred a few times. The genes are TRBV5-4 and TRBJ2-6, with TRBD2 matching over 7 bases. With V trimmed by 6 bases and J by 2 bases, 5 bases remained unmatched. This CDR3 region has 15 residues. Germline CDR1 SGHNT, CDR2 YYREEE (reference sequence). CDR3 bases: TGTGCCAGCACCTGGGCGGGGGCTGGGGCCAACGTCCTGACTTTC. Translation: CASTWAGAGANVLTF.

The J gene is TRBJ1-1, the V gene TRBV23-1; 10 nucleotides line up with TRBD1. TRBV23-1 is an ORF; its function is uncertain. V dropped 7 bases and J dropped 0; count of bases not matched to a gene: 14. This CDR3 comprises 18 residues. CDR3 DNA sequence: TGCGCCAGCATTCACCCGAGGCCGGGACAGGGGATGAACACTGAAGCTTTCTTT. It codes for CASIHPRPGQGMNTEAFF.

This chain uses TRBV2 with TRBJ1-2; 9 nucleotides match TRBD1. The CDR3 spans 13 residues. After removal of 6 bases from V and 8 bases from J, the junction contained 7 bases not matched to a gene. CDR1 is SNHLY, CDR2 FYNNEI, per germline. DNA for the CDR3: TGTGCCAGCAGGGTACAGGGGGCGGGAGGCTACACCTTC. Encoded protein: CASRVQGAGGYTF.

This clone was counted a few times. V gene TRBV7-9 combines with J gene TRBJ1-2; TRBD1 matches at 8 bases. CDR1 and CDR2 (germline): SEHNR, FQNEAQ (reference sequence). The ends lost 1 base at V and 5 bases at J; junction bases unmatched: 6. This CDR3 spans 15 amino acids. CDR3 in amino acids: CASSLGSGQDYGYTF. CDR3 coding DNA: TGTGCCAGCAGCTTAGGATCGGGACAGGATTATGGCTACACCTTC.

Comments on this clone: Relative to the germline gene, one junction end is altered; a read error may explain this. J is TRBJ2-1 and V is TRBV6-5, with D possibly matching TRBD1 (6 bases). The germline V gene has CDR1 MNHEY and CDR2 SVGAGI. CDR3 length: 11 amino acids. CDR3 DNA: TGTGCCAGCAGTTCAAGACAGGAGAATCTCTTC. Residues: CASSSRQENLF.

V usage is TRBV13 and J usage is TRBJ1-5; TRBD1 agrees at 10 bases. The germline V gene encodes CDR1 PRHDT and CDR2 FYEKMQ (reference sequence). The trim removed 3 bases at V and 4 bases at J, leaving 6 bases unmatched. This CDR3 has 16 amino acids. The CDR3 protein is CASSFDRGLGNQPQHF. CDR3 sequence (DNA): TGTGCCAGCAGCTTCGACAGGGGGCTGGGAAATCAGCCCCAGCATTTT.

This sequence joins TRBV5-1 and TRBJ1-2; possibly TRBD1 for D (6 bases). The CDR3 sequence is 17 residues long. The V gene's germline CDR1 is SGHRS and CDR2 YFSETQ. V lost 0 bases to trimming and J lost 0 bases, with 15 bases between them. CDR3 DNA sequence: TGCGCCAGCAGCTTGGCCACAGACAGGAAAACTAACTATGGCTACACCTTC. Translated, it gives CASSLATDRKTNYGYTF.

The CDR3 here is CASSLSRDAEAFF. The CDR3 DNA is TGTGCCAGCAGTTTAAGCAGGGATGCTGAAGCTTTCTTT. The rearrangement links TRBV27 to TRBJ1-1; D may be TRBD1 (5 bases). With 2 bases removed from V and 6 bases from J, the gap between germline ends came to 10 bases. The germline CDR1 and CDR2 sequences are MNHEY and SMNVEV (reference sequence). The CDR3 length is 13 residues.

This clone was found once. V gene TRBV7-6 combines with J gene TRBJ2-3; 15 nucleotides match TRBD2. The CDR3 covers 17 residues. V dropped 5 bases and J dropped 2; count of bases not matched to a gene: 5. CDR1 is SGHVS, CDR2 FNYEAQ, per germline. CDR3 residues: CASSLGTSGGPTDTQYF. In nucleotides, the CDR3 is TGTGCCAGCAGCCTTGGGACTAGCGGGGGGCCCACAGATACGCAGTATTTT.

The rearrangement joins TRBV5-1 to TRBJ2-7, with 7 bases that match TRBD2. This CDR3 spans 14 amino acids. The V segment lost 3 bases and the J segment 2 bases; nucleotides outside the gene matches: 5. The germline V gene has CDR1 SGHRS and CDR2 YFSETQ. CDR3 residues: CASSWGGSAYEQYF. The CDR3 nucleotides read TGCGCCAGCAGCTGGGGGGGTTCAGCCTACGAGCAGTACTTC.

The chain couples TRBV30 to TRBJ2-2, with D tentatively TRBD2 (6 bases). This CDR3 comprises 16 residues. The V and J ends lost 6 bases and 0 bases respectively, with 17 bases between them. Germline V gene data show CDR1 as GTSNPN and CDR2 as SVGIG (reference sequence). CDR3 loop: CACPPRAGPNTGELFF. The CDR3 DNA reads TGTGCCTGCCCCCCTAGGGCGGGACCGAACACCGGGGAGCTGTTTTTT.

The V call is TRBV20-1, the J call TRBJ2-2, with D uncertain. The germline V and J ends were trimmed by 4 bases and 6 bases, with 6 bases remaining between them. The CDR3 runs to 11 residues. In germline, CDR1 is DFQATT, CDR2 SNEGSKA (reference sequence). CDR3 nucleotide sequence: TGCAGTGCTATATCGTCCGGGGAGCTGTTTTTT. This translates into CSAISSGELFF.

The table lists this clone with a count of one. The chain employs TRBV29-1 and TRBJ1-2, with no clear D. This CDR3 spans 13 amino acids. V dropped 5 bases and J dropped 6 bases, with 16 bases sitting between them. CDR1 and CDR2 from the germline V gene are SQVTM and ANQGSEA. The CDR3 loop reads CSVLEGQQNGYTF. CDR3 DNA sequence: TGCAGCGTTTTGGAGGGCCAGCAAAATGGCTACACCTTC. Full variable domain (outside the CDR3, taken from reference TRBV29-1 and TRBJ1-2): SAVISQKPSRDICQRGTSLTIQCQVDSQVTMMFWYRQQPGQSLTLIATANQGSEATYESGFVIDKFPISRPNLTFSTLTVSNMSPEDSSIYLCSVLEGQQNGYTFGSGTRLTVV.

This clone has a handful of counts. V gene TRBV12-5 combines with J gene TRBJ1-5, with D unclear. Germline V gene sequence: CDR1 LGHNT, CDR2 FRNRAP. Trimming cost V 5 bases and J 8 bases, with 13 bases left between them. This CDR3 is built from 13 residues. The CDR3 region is CASGPSEEEPQHF. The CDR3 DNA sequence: TGTGCTAGTGGTCCCTCCGAGGAGGAGCCCCAGCATTTT.

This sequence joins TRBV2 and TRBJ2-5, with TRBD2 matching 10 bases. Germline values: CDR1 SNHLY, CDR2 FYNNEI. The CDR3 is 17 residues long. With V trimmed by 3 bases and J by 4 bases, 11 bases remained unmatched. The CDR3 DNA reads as TGTGCCAGCAGTGACCAGACCCTAGCTAGCGGGGGAGAGACCCAGTACTTC. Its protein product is CASSDQTLASGGETQYF.

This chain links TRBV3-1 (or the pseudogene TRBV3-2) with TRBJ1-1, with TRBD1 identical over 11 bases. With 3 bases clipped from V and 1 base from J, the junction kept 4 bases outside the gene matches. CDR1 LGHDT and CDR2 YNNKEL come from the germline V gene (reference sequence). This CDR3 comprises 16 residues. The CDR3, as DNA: TGTGCCAGCAGCCACTCGGACAGGGGGCCGAACACTGAAGCTTTCTTT. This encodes CASSHSDRGPNTEAFF.

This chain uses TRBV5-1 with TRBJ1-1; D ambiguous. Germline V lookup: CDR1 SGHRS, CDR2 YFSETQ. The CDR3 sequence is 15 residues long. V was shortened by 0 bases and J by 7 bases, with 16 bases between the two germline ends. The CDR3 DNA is TGCGCCAGCAGCTTGGGCGATATAAGTCAAAGTGAAGCTTTCTTT. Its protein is CASSLGDISQSEAFF.

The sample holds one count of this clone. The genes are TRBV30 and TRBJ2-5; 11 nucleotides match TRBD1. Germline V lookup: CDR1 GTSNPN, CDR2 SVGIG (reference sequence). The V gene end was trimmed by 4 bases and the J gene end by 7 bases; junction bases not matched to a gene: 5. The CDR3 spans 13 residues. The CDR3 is CAWNGQGAGTQYF. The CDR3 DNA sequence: TGTGCCTGGAATGGACAGGGGGCCGGGACCCAGTACTTC. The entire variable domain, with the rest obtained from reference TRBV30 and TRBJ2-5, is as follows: SQTIHQWPATLVQPVGSPLSLECTVEGTSNPNLYWYRQAAGRGLQLLFYSVGIGQISSEVPQNLSASRPQDRQFILSSKKLLLSDSGFYLCAWNGQGAGTQYFGPGTRLLVL.

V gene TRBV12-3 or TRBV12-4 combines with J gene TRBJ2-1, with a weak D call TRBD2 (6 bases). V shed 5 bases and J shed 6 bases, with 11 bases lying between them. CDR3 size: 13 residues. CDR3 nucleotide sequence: TGTGCCAGCAGTAATCTAGCGTCCAATGAGCAGTTCTTC. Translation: CASSNLASNEQFF.

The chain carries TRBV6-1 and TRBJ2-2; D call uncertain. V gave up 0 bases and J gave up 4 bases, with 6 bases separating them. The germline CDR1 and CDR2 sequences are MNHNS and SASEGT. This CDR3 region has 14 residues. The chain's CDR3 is CASSEAVATGELFF. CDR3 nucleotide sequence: TGTGCCAGCAGTGAAGCAGTAGCCACCGGGGAGCTGTTTTTT.

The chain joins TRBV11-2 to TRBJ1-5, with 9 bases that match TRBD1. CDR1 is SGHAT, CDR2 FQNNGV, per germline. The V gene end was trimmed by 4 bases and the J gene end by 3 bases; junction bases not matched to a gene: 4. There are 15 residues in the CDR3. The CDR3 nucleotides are TGTGCCAGCAGCTCCGGGACAGGGATCAATCAGCCCCAGCATTTT. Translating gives CASSSGTGINQPQHF.

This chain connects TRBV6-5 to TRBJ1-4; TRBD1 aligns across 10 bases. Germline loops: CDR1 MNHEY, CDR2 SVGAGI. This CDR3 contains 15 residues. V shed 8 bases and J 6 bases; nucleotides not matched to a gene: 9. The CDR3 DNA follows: TGTGCCAGCCGGGACAGGGGAGGATGGGATGAAAAACTGTTTTTT. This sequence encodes CASRDRGGWDEKLFF.

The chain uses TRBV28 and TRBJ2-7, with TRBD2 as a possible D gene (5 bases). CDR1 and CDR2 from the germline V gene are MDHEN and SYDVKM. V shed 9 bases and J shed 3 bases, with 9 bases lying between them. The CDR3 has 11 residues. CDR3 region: CASHTSYEQYF. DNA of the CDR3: TGTGCCAGTCACACTAGCTACGAGCAGTACTTC.

CDR3 sequence: CASSSDRTNYGYTF. The CDR3, as DNA: TGTGCCAGCTCATCGGACAGGACTAACTATGGCTACACCTTC. J is TRBJ1-2 and V is TRBV18, with 7 bases fitting TRBD1. Germline CDR1 reads KGHSH; CDR2 reads LQKENI. The J segment lost 0 bases and the V segment lost 5 bases, leaving 3 bases of the junction unmatched. CDR3 length: 14 residues.

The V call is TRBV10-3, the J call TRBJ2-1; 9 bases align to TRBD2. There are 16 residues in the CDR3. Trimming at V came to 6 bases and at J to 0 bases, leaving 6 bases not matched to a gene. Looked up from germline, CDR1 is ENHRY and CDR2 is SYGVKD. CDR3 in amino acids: CAISGSGSPSYNEQFF. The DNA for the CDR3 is TGTGCCATCAGCGGTAGCGGGAGTCCCTCCTACAATGAGCAGTTCTTC.

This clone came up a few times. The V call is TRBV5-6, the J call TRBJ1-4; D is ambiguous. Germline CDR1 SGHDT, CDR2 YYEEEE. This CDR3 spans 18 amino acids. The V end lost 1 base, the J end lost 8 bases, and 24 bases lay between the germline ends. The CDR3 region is CASSLRYRVSGEYEKLFF. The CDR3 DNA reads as TGTGCCAGCAGCTTGAGGTATCGAGTGAGCGGGGAATACGAAAAACTGTTTTTT.

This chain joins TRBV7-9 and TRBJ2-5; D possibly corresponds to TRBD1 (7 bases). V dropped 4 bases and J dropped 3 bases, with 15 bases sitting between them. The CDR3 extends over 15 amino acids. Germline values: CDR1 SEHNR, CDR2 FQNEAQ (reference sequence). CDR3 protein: CASSSRGRGKETQYF. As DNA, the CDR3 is TGTGCCAGCAGCTCGCGGGGCAGGGGGAAAGAGACCCAGTACTTC.